The clone carrying this TCR beta chain appeared a few times. What it binds is not known. Each CDR3 protein gets one entry after TCRdb re-called the reads with MiXCR. The sample gives 700,000 to 950,000 distinct CDR3 sequences, 30% to 35% of which show up once; roughly 12% is in the top ten. This specimen belongs to a study of T cell repertoires in cytomegalovirus infection. On the study more broadly: A matching HLA type, together with CMV infection, was signaled by public TCR beta signatures.

General study points: Dominant in the ex vivo response were TCR beta clonotypes restricted by HLA-C and specific for CMV.

In germline, CDR1 is MDHEN, CDR2 SYDVKM. J gave up 5 bases and V 3 bases, and 8 bases lay outside the gene matches. This CDR3 comprises 16 residues. The chain couples TRBV28 to TRBJ2-1; 9 bases are a match to TRBD1. The material sequenced was cultured CD8+ T cells from PBMCs, taken from culture after CMV antigen stimulation. This sequence was found in a human donor in good health (CMV status not recorded). Some clones in this sample may be carry-over from other donors' samples. CDR3 in amino acids: CASSFDRDRDDNEQFF. In nucleotides, the CDR3 is TGTGCCAGCAGTTTCGACCGGGACAGGGATGACAATGAGCAGTTCTTC. The full variable domain, in which reference TRBV28 and TRBJ2-1 provide the parts outside the CDR3, is DVKVTQSSRYLVKRTGEKVFLECVQDMDHENMFWYRQDPGLGLRLIYFSYDVKMKEKGDIPEGYSVSREKKERFSLILESASTNQTSMYLCASSFDRDRDDNEQFFGPGTRLTVL.